Each of the 5 T cell receptor beta chains below was sequenced from the same sample in a study of cytomegalovirus exposure and HLA in healthy donors. Only in-frame clones appear in the TCRdb table, and some are missing; sequencing was by immunoSEQ multiplex PCR. This repertoire shows around 230,000 clones, roughly 86% found once; its top ten account for 1% to 1.5%. Sample: PBMCs. The source of these receptors is a woman aged 25-40 years in good health and CMV-seropositive.

The rearrangement links TRBV30 to TRBJ2-1; D uncertain. Per germline, CDR1 GTSNPN and CDR2 SVGIG (reference sequence). The CDR3 covers 12 residues. V was shortened by 2 bases and J by 5 bases, with 7 bases between the two germline ends. In DNA, the CDR3 is TGTGCCTGGAGTAGGAGCCACAATGAGCAGTTCTTC. Translating it yields CAWSRSHNEQFF.

This clone has a single count. The chain links TRBV7-8 to TRBJ2-3; 8 bases map to TRBD2. The length of the CDR3 is 13 residues. CDR1 SGHVS and CDR2 FQNEAQ come from the germline V gene. V dropped 5 bases and J dropped 9; count of bases not matched to a gene: 7. The CDR3: CASSPPTSGTQYF. The CDR3 nucleotides read TGTGCCAGCAGCCCACCAACTAGCGGCACGCAGTATTTT.

This clone has a single count. The rearrangement joins TRBV29-1 to TRBJ2-5, with 9 bases lining up with TRBD2. The CDR3 runs to 14 residues. V lost 5 bases to trimming and J lost 4 bases; unmatched junction nucleotides: 8. CDR1 and CDR2 (germline): SQVTM, ANQGSEA. CDR3 sequence: CSVYGGRAGETQYF. CDR3 nucleotides: TGCAGCGTTTATGGCGGGAGGGCCGGAGAGACCCAGTACTTC.

The V and J genes are TRBV6-5 and TRBJ2-7; TRBD2 matches at 7 bases. Germline V gene sequence: CDR1 MNHEY, CDR2 SVGAGI. CDR3 size: 14 residues. V shed 0 bases and J 7 bases; nucleotides not matched to a gene: 6. The CDR3 DNA is TGTGCCAGCAGTTACTCGATAGCGGGTATGGAGCAGTACTTC. Its translation: CASSYSIAGMEQYF.

The J gene is TRBJ1-2, the V gene TRBV29-1; a possible D gene is TRBD1 (6 bases). This CDR3 region has 14 residues. Between the trimmed V and J ends, which lost 1 base and 6 bases, there was a span of 15 bases. CDR1 is SQVTM and CDR2 is ANQGSEA in the germline V gene. The CDR3 reads CSVEGKQGYDGYTF. DNA for the CDR3: TGCAGCGTTGAAGGAAAACAGGGATACGATGGCTACACCTTC.